This TCR beta chain comes out of a study of cytomegalovirus exposure and HLA in healthy donors. The PCR used 60 Vbeta and 13 Jbeta primers. Libraries were prepared by immunoSEQ multiplex PCR; TCRdb keeps only in-frame clonotypes and omits some of them. Found here are about 120,000 clones, roughly 82% of them singletons; the top ten hold just under 3%. The CDR3 sequence is 15 residues long. The germline gives CDR1 SGHRS, CDR2 YFSETQ. Between the trimmed V and J ends, which lost 2 bases and 0 bases, there was a span of 9 bases. Sequencing used PBMCs. The clonotype comes from a woman in her 40s in good health and CMV-seropositive. This rearrangement joins TRBV5-1 to TRBJ1-3; possibly TRBD1 for D (6 bases). CDR3 sequence: CASSLQGISGNTIYF. The DNA of the CDR3 is TGCGCCAGCAGCTTACAGGGCATCTCTGGAAACACCATATATTTT.